These T cell receptor beta chains were read from a single sample in a study of shared clonotypes between healthy human individuals. The assay was immunoSEQ multiplex PCR, and TCRdb's table has in-frame clones only and misses some. Among some 2,000,000 clones listed, approximately 95% were seen once. The sequencing sample was made of naive CD4+ T cells sorted from blood. Receptors were obtained from a young man in good health. CDR3s include the opening cysteine and the closing phenylalanine or tryptophan. The order of the fields is J gene, clone size, V gene, D gene, CDR3 DNA, CDR3 protein. A D gene is named only where the DNA matches it firmly. The size entry is marked missing in some rows and otherwise reads once, few, many or a size class.

J: TRBJ2-7
size: NA
V: TRBV10-3
D: NA
DNA: TGTGCCATCAGTGAAGGGAGGAACGTCGACGAGCAGTACTTC
CDR3: CAISEGRNVDEQYF

J: TRBJ2-1
size: NA
V: TRBV2
D: TRBD2
DNA: TGTGCCAGCAGGCCGCTGCGGCTAGCGGGAATGAGCTCCTACAATGAGCAGTTCTTC
CDR3: CASRPLRLAGMSSYNEQFF

J: TRBJ1-1
size: once
V: TRBV6-6
D: TRBD1
DNA: TGTGCCAGCAGGCCCCAGGGGGCAGGGTACACTGAAGCTTTCTTT
CDR3: CASRPQGAGYTEAFF

J: TRBJ2-3
size: once
V: TRBV10-3
D: NA
DNA: TGTGCCATCAGTGAGGGCCCAGATACGCAGTATTTT
CDR3: CAISEGPDTQYF

J: TRBJ2-7
size: NA
V: TRBV29-1
D: TRBD2
DNA: TGCAGCGTCGGGAGGCTAGCGGGTCCGGGAGAGCAGTACTTC
CDR3: CSVGRLAGPGEQYF

J: TRBJ2-4
size: NA
V: TRBV30
D: NA
DNA: TGTGCCTGGAGCCCACCCGGGAAGGGTGGCAAAAACATTCAGTACTTC
CDR3: CAWSPPGKGGKNIQYF

J: TRBJ1-5
size: NA
V: TRBV18
D: NA
DNA: TGTGCCAGCTCATCAGGTGTCAATCAGCCCCAGCATTTT
CDR3: CASSSGVNQPQHF

J: TRBJ1-1
size: NA
V: TRBV30
D: TRBD1
DNA: TGTGCCTGGAGTGTACGGGGAGGAGGACAGGGTTTAACTGAAGCTTTCTTT
CDR3: CAWSVRGGGQGLTEAFF

J: TRBJ2-2
size: NA
V: TRBV6-1
D: NA
DNA: TGTGCCAGCAGTGGGACCCTCGGACGCCCGACCGCGAACACCGGGGAGCTGTTTTTT
CDR3: CASSGTLGRPTANTGELFF

J: TRBJ2-5
size: NA
V: TRBV5-4
D: TRBD1
DNA: TGTGCCAGCAGCGGACAGGGGGAAGGAGAGACCCAGTACTTC
CDR3: CASSGQGEGETQYF

J: TRBJ1-1
size: NA
V: TRBV4-1
D: TRBD1
DNA: TGCGCCAGCATACCGGGACAGGGGGTGAACACTGAAGCTTTCTTT
CDR3: CASIPGQGVNTEAFF

J: TRBJ2-7
size: NA
V: TRBV25-1
D: NA
DNA: TGTGCCAGCAGTGTCGGGACATCCTACGAGCAGTACTTC
CDR3: CASSVGTSYEQYF

J: TRBJ2-1
size: NA
V: TRBV10-1
D: NA
DNA: TGCGCCAGCAGTGAGAACGGGCGTAGGGCCATCCAGTTCTTC
CDR3: CASSENGRRAIQFF

J: TRBJ1-1
size: NA
V: TRBV5-1
D: NA
DNA: TGCGCCAGCAGCTTGGGCGGGTTCTCCATGAACACTGAAGCTTTCTTT
CDR3: CASSLGGFSMNTEAFF

J: TRBJ1-2
size: NA
V: TRBV10-2
D: NA
DNA: TGCGCCAGCAGTGAGGTGGGCCTACTATCTGGTGGCTACACCTTC
CDR3: CASSEVGLLSGGYTF

J: TRBJ1-1
size: once
V: TRBV6-5
D: NA
DNA: TGTGCCAGCAGTCTAGTGGGGACTGAAGCTTTCTTT
CDR3: CASSLVGTEAFF

J: TRBJ1-5
size: NA
V: TRBV5-1
D: NA
DNA: TGCGCCAGCAGCTTGACCGGGGACCCGCCCCAGCATTTT
CDR3: CASSLTGDPPQHF

J: TRBJ1-1
size: once
V: TRBV5-1
D: NA
DNA: TGCGCCAGCAGCTTGGTACGGGGAATCGCTGAAGCTTTCTTT
CDR3: CASSLVRGIAEAFF

J: TRBJ2-7
size: NA
V: TRBV6-6
D: NA
DNA: TGTGCCAGCAGTTATCGCGGCCCCACCCCCTACGAGCAGTACTTC
CDR3: CASSYRGPTPYEQYF

J: TRBJ2-5
size: NA
V: TRBV9
D: TRBD2
DNA: TGTGCCAGCAGCGTACGGGGGGTGAGGCAAGAGACCCAGTACTTC
CDR3: CASSVRGVRQETQYF

J: TRBJ2-7
size: NA
V: TRBV19
D: NA
DNA: TGTGCCAGTAGTATCCGAACCGGGACCTCTGGGTACGAGCAGTACTTC
CDR3: CASSIRTGTSGYEQYF

J: TRBJ2-2
size: NA
V: TRBV2
D: NA
DNA: TGTGCCAGCAGCCCGACAGTTACTGGGGAGCTGTTTTTT
CDR3: CASSPTVTGELFF

J: TRBJ2-7
size: NA
V: TRBV19
D: NA
DNA: TGTGCCAGTAGTAGCAGTACGGGCTCCTACGAGCAGTACTTC
CDR3: CASSSSTGSYEQYF

J: TRBJ2-7
size: NA
V: TRBV11-3
D: NA
DNA: TGTGCCAGCAGTCCGGGACCGTCCTACGAGCAGTACTTC
CDR3: CASSPGPSYEQYF

J: TRBJ2-2
size: NA
V: TRBV4-1
D: NA
DNA: TGCGCCAGCAGCCAAGAAGGTGTAGGGGGGCCAGGCCGGGAGCTGTTTTTT
CDR3: CASSQEGVGGPGRELFF

J: TRBJ2-5
size: once
V: TRBV5-1
D: NA
DNA: TGCGCCAGCAGCCTCCCTGGACTCTCCCAGTACTTC
CDR3: CASSLPGLSQYF

J: TRBJ2-7
size: NA
V: TRBV6-1
D: NA
DNA: TGTGCCAGCAGTGAACGGGTCGGGACGGACTCCTACGAGCAGTACTTC
CDR3: CASSERVGTDSYEQYF

J: TRBJ1-1
size: NA
V: TRBV18
D: NA
DNA: TGTGCCAGCTGCACAGGCGAGGGCACTGAAGCTTTCTTT
CDR3: CASCTGEGTEAFF

J: TRBJ1-6
size: NA
V: TRBV18
D: NA
DNA: TGTGCCAGCTCAAAGGGAAACTATAATTCACCCCTCCACTTT
CDR3: CASSKGNYNSPLHF

J: TRBJ2-5
size: NA
V: TRBV18
D: NA
DNA: TGTGCCAGCTCGCCGCTGCAGCAAGAGACCCAGTACTTC
CDR3: CASSPLQQETQYF

J: TRBJ1-1
size: NA
V: TRBV11-3
D: NA
DNA: TGTGCCAGCAGCTCAACAGTGAACACTGAAGCTTTCTTT
CDR3: CASSSTVNTEAFF

J: TRBJ1-1
size: NA
V: TRBV5-1
D: NA
DNA: TGCGCCAGCAGCTTGTGGCCGGCTGGCACTGAAGCTTTCTTT
CDR3: CASSLWPAGTEAFF

J: TRBJ2-1
size: NA
V: TRBV7-9
D: TRBD1
DNA: TGTGCCAGCACACTGAGGGACAGGGAATACAATGAGCAGTTCTTC
CDR3: CASTLRDREYNEQFF

J: TRBJ2-1
size: NA
V: TRBV2
D: NA
DNA: TGTGCCATTACCGGGACAAAGAGCAATGAGCAGTTCTTC
CDR3: CAITGTKSNEQFF

J: TRBJ2-6
size: NA
V: TRBV9
D: NA
DNA: TGTGCCAGCAGCGCCTTCCGTGAGGTTGGGGCCAACGTCCTGACTTTC
CDR3: CASSAFREVGANVLTF

J: TRBJ1-2
size: NA
V: TRBV6-5
D: NA
DNA: TGTGCCAGCAGCAGGGGTTTCGGCTATGGCTACACCTTC
CDR3: CASSRGFGYGYTF

J: TRBJ2-1
size: NA
V: TRBV7-9
D: TRBD2
DNA: TGTGCCAGCAGCTCCCGATACTTCGCGGGGGGCCAGACGAATGAGCAGTTCTTC
CDR3: CASSSRYFAGGQTNEQFF

J: TRBJ2-7
size: NA
V: TRBV27
D: TRBD2
DNA: TGTGCCAGCAGTTTTTTGGTTAGCGGGAACTACGAGCAGTACTTC
CDR3: CASSFLVSGNYEQYF

J: TRBJ2-5
size: NA
V: TRBV4-1
D: TRBD2
DNA: TGCGCCAGCAGCCAAGATCATTCCGGGACTAGCACAAAGACCCAGTACTTC
CDR3: CASSQDHSGTSTKTQYF

J: TRBJ1-6
size: NA
V: TRBV7-9
D: NA
DNA: TGTGCCAGCAGCTTAGAGACCTTAGGGAATTCACCCCTCCACTTT
CDR3: CASSLETLGNSPLHF

J: TRBJ2-7
size: NA
V: TRBV11-2
D: TRBD1
DNA: TGTGCCAGCAGCTCAGGACAGGGGCGGGACGAGCAGTACTTC
CDR3: CASSSGQGRDEQYF

J: TRBJ1-3
size: NA
V: TRBV28
D: NA
DNA: TGTGCCAGCACCCTCCCCCCGGGGGGCTCTGGAAACACCATATATTTT
CDR3: CASTLPPGGSGNTIYF

J: TRBJ2-3
size: NA
V: TRBV28
D: TRBD2
DNA: TGTGCCAGCAGCACTAGCGGGGGGGGCACAGATACGCAGTATTTT
CDR3: CASSTSGGGTDTQYF

J: TRBJ2-7
size: NA
V: TRBV18
D: NA
DNA: TGTGCCAGCTCACCACAATCGGCAGGGGGGACCTACGAGCAGTACTTC
CDR3: CASSPQSAGGTYEQYF

J: TRBJ2-3
size: NA
V: TRBV5-1
D: NA
DNA: TGCGCCAGCAGCTTGGAGGGCCTCCTTCGCACAGATACGCAGTATTTT
CDR3: CASSLEGLLRTDTQYF

J: TRBJ2-5
size: NA
V: TRBV18
D: TRBD1
DNA: TGTGCCAGCTCACTCGGAACAAACAGGGGGCAAGAGACCCAGTACTTC
CDR3: CASSLGTNRGQETQYF

J: TRBJ1-6
size: NA
V: TRBV7-2
D: NA
DNA: TGTGCCAGCAGCCTGCGGGGGGTTAATTCACCCCTCCACTTT
CDR3: CASSLRGVNSPLHF

J: TRBJ2-5
size: once
V: TRBV5-1
D: TRBD2
DNA: TGCGCCAGCAGCTTGAGGGAGGGCCGAGGAGAGACCCAGTACTTC
CDR3: CASSLREGRGETQYF

J: TRBJ2-7
size: NA
V: TRBV2
D: NA
DNA: TGTGCCAGCAGTGGAGGTCCGGGCTACGAGCAGTACTTC
CDR3: CASSGGPGYEQYF

J: TRBJ2-2
size: NA
V: TRBV6-6
D: NA
DNA: TGTGCCAGCAGTTGGCGAGCCCCCTTCGTGGCCGGGGAGCTGTTTTTT
CDR3: CASSWRAPFVAGELFF

J: TRBJ1-1
size: once
V: TRBV2
D: NA
DNA: TGTGCCAGCAGTGAAGAAGTGGTGAACACTGAAGCTTTCTTT
CDR3: CASSEEVVNTEAFF

J: TRBJ2-7
size: NA
V: TRBV7-2
D: TRBD2
DNA: TGTGCCAGCAGCCGTAGCCGGGGGGGACCTTACGAGCAGTACTTC
CDR3: CASSRSRGGPYEQYF